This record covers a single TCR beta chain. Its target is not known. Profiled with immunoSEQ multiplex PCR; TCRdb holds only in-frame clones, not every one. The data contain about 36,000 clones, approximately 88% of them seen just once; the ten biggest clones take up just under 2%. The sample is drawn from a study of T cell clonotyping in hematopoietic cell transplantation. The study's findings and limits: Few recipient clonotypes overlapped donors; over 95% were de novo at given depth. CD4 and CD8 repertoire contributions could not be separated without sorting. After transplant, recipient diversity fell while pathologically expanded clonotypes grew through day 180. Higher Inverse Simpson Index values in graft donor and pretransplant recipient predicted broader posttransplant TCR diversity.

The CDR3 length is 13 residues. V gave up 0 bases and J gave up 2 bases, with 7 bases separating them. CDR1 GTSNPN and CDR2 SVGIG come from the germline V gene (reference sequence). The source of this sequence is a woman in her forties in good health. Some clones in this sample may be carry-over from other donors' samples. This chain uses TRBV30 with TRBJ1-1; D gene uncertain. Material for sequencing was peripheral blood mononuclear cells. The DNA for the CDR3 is TGTGCCTGGAGTGTAATCAGCAACACTGAAGCTTTCTTT. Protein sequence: CAWSVISNTEAFF.